The TCR beta chain described here comes from a study of T cell repertoires in cytomegalovirus infection. Whole-study context: It can be stated that public TCR beta signatures indicated CMV infection as well as a matching HLA type.

TCRdb analysed the reads with MiXCR anew, one entry per CDR3 protein. The repertoire holds hundreds of thousands of distinct CDR3 sequences, with about 30% as singletons. Study findings and constraints: Cumulative frequency of public TCR beta families picked out carriers of CMV plus the relevant HLA. Dominating the ex vivo response were TCR beta clonotypes that were CMV-specific and HLA-C-restricted.

A remark on this clonotype: What it recognizes is unknown.

CDR1 and CDR2 from the germline V gene are DFQATT and SNEGSKA (reference sequence). CDR3 length: 13 residues. The ends lost 6 bases at V and 7 bases at J; junction bases unmatched: 6. The source is a human donor in good health (CMV status not recorded). Some clones in this sample may be carry-over from other donors' samples. The genes are TRBV20-1 and TRBJ2-2; 9 nucleotides line up with TRBD1. The input for sequencing was cultured PBMCs, taken from culture after CMV antigen stimulation. DNA of the CDR3: TGCAGTGCAACCGGGACAGGGCACGGGGAGCTGTTTTTT. It translates to CSATGTGHGELFF.